This T cell receptor beta chain emerged from a study of response to subunit inactivated influenza vaccine. This clonotype was counted at least ten times. Via MiXCR, TCRdb re-called the RT-PCR reads, giving one row per CDR3 protein. This table holds 500,000 to 600,000 distinct CDR3 sequences, about 11% found once. Per the germline V gene, CDR1 is SQVTM and CDR2 is ANQGSEA. The CDR3 length is 13 residues. V lost 5 bases to trimming and J lost 1 base, with 10 bases between them. These data are also associated with another study on T cells expressing NK-cell markers. From that paper: Synthesis of TCR beta cDNA relied on 5'RACE template switching carrying UMIs. TCR beta repertoires came from sorted CD3+CD56+NKG2C+, CD3+CD56+NKG2C- and CD3+CD56-NKG2C+ T cells. Eight donors were sequenced, seven testing HCMV-seropositive and one testing seronegative. Only alpha-beta TCR T cells were sorted in several experiments, using an anti-gamma-delta TCR antibody. Of the CD8+ T cells in more than five donors, roughly 1.0-7.0% belonged to dominant NKG2C+ clonotypes.

The gene calls are TRBV29-1 and TRBJ2-3; D perhaps matches TRBD1 (5 bases). The sequence came from a man aged 50 or older who received an inactivated influenza vaccine. Sequencing was performed on PBMCs from blood, taken on the day of vaccination. This chain's CDR3 is CSVFGRGTDTQYF. As DNA, the CDR3 is TGCAGCGTTTTCGGCAGGGGCACAGATACGCAGTATTTT.